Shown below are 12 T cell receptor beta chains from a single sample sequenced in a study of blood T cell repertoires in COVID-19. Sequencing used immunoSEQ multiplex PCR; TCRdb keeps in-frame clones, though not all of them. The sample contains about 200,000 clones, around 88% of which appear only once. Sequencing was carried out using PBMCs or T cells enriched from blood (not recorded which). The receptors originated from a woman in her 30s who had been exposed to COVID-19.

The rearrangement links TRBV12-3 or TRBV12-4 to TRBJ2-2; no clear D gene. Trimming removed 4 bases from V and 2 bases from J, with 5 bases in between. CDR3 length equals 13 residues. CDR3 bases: TGTGCCAGCAGTTCCCAAAACACCGGGGAGCTGTTTTTT. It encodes CASSSQNTGELFF.

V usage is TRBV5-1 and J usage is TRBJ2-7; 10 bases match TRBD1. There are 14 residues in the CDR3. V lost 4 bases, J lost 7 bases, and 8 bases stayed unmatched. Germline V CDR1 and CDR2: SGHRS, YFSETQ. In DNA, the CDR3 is TGCGCCAGCAGCCCCGGGACAGGGGATTGGGAGCAGTACTTC. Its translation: CASSPGTGDWEQYF.

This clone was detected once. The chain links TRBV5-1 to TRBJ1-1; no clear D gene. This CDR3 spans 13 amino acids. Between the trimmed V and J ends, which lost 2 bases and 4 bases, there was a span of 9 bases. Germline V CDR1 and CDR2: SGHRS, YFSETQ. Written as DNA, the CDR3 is TGCGCCAGCAGCTTTCAGGTTGGCACTGAAGCTTTCTTT. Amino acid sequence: CASSFQVGTEAFF.

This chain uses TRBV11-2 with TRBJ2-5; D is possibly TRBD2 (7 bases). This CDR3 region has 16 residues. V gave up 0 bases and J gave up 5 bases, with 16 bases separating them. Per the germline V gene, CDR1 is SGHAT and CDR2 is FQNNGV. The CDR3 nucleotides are TGTGCCAGCAGCTTAGATCTCCAGGGGAGGGGGGAGACCCAGTACTTC. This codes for CASSLDLQGRGETQYF.

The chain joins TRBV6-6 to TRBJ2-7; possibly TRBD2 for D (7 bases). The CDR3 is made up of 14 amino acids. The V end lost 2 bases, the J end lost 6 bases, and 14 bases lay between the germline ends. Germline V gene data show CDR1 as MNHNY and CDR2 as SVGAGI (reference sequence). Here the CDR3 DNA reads TGTGCCAGCAGTTACCCCGACGGGGGGCTCGAGCAGTACTTC. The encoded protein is CASSYPDGGLEQYF.

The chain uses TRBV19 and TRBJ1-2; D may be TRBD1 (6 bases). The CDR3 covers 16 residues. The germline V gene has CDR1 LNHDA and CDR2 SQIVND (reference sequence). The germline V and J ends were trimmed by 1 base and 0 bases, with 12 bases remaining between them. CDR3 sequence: CASSIGFGTTNYGYTF. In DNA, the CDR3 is TGTGCCAGTAGTATAGGATTTGGGACAACTAACTATGGCTACACCTTC.

CDR3 nucleotide sequence: TGTGCCAGCAAATTTACAGGGGCCTCGGATGGCTACACCTTC. This gives the protein CASKFTGASDGYTF. The chain links TRBV2 to TRBJ1-2, with 7 bases aligning to TRBD1. This CDR3 spans 14 amino acids. Germline lookup yields CDR1 SNHLY and CDR2 FYNNEI. With V trimmed by 7 bases and J by 6 bases, 11 bases remained unmatched.

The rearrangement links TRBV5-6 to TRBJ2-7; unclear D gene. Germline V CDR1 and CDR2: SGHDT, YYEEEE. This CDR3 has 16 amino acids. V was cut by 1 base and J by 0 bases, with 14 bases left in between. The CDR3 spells CASSLRSPDPSYEQYF. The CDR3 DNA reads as TGTGCCAGCAGCTTGCGGAGTCCAGACCCCTCCTACGAGCAGTACTTC.

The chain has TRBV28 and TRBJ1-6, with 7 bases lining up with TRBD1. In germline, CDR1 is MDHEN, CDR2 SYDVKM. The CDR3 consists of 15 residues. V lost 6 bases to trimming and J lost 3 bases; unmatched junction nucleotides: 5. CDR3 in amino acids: CASRQGTVYNSPLHF. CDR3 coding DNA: TGTGCCAGCAGACAAGGGACAGTCTATAATTCACCCCTCCACTTT.

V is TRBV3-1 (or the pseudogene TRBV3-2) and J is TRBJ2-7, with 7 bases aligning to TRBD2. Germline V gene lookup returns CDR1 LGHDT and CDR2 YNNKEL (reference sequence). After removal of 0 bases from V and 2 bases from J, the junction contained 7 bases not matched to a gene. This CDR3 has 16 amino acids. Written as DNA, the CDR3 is TGTGCCAGCAGCCAAGATGAATGGGGAGGGACCTACGAGCAGTACTTC. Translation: CASSQDEWGGTYEQYF.

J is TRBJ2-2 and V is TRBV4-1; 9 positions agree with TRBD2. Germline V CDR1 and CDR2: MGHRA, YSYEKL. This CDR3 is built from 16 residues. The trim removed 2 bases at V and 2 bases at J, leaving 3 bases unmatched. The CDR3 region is CASSQRTSDNTGELFF. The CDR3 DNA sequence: TGCGCCAGCAGCCAACGGACTAGCGATAACACCGGGGAGCTGTTTTTT.

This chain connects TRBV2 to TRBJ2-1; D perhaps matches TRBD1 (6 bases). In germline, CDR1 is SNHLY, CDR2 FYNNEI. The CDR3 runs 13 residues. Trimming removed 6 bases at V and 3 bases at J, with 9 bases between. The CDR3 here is CASREQGYNEQFF. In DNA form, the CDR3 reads TGTGCCAGCAGAGAACAGGGCTACAATGAGCAGTTCTTC.